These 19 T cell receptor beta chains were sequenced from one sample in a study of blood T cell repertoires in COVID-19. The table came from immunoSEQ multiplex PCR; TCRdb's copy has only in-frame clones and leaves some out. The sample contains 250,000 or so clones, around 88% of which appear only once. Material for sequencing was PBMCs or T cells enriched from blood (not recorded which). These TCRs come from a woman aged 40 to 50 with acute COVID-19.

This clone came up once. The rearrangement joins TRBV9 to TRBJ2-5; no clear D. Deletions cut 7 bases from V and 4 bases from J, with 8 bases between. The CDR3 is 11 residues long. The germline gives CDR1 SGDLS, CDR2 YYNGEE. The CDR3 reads CASGSGETQYF. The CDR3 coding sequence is TGTGCCAGCGGGTCGGGAGAGACCCAGTACTTC.

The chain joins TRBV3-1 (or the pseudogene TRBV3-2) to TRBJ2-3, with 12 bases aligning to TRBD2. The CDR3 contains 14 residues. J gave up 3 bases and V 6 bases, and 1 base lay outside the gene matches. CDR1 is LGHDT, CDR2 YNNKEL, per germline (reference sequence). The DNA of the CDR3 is TGTGCCAGCAGGACTAGCGGGAGAACAGATACGCAGTATTTT. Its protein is CASRTSGRTDTQYF.

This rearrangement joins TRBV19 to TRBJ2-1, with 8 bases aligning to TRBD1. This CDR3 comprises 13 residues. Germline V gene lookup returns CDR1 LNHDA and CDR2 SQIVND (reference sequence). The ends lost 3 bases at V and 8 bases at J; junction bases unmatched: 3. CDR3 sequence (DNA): TGTGCCAGTAGTATTGACAGGGGCGATGAGCAGTTCTTC. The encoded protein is CASSIDRGDEQFF. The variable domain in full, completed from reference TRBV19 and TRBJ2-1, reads DGGITQSPKYLFRKEGQNVTLSCEQNLNHDAMYWYRQDPGQGLRLIYYSQIVNDFQKGDIAEGYSVSREKKESFPLTVTSAQKNPTAFYLCASSIDRGDEQFFGPGTRLTVL.

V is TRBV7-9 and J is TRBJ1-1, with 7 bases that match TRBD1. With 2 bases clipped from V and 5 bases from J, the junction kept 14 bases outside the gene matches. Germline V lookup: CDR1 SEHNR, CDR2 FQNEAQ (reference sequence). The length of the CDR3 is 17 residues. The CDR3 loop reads CASSLFTSQTTGTEAFF. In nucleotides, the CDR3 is TGTGCCAGCAGCTTATTCACATCCCAAACGACAGGGACTGAAGCTTTCTTT.

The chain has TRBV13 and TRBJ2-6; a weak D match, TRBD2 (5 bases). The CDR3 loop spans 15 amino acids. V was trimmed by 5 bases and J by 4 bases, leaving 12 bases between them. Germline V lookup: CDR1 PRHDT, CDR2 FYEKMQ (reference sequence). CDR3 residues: CASSLTRAGANVLTF. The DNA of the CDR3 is TGTGCCAGCAGCCTCACTAGGGCCGGGGCCAACGTCCTGACTTTC.

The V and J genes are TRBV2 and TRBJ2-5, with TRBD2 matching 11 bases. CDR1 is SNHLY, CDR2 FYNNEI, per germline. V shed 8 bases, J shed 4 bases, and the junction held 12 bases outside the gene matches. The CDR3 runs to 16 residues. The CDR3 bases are TGTGCCAGCCTTCTAGCGGGAGGCCTATCGGGAGAGACCCAGTACTTC. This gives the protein CASLLAGGLSGETQYF.

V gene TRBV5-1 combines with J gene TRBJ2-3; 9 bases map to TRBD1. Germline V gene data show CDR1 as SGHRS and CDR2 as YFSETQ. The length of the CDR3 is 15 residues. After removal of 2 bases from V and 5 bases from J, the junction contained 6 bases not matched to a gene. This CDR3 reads CASSFDRGSVDTQYF. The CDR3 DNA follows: TGCGCCAGCAGCTTTGACAGGGGGTCTGTAGATACGCAGTATTTT.

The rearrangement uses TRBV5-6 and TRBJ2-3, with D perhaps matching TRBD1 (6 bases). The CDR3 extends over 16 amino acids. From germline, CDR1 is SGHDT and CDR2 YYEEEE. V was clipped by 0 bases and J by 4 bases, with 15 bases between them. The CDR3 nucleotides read TGTGCCAGCAGCTTGGCTCTGGGCAGGGGTTCAGATACGCAGTATTTT. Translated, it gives CASSLALGRGSDTQYF.

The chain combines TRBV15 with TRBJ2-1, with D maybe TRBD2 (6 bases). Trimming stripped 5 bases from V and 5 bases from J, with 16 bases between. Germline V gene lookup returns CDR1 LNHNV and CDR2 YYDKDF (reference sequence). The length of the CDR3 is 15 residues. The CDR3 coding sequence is TGTGCCACCAGCCTCCGGGGGAGAATCCACAATGAGCAGTTCTTC. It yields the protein CATSLRGRIHNEQFF. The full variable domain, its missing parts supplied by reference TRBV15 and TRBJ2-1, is DAMVIQNPRYQVTQFGKPVTLSCSQTLNHNVMYWYQQKSSQAPKLLFHYYDKDFNNEADTPDNFQSRRPNTSFCFLDIRSPGLGDTAMYLCATSLRGRIHNEQFFGPGTRLTVL.

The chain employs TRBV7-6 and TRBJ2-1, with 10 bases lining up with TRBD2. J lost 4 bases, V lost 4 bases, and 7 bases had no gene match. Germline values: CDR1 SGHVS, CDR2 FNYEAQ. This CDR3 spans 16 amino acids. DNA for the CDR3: TGTGCCAGCAGCTCTTCTAGCGGGGGTTTTTACAATGAGCAGTTCTTC. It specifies CASSSSSGGFYNEQFF.

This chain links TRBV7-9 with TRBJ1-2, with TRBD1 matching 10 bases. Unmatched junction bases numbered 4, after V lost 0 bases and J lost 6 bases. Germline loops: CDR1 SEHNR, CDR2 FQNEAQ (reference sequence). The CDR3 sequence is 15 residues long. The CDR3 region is CASSLAGQGSDGYTF. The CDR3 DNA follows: TGTGCCAGCAGCTTAGCGGGACAGGGGTCCGATGGCTACACCTTC.

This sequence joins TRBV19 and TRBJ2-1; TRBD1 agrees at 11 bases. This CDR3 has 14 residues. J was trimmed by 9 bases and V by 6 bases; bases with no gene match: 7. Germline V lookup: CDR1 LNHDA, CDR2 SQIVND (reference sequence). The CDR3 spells CASRRDRGRVEQFF. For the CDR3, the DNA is TGTGCCAGTAGAAGGGACAGGGGGAGGGTTGAGCAGTTCTTC. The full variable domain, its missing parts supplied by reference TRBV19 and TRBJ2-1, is DGGITQSPKYLFRKEGQNVTLSCEQNLNHDAMYWYRQDPGQGLRLIYYSQIVNDFQKGDIAEGYSVSREKKESFPLTVTSAQKNPTAFYLCASRRDRGRVEQFFGPGTRLTVL.

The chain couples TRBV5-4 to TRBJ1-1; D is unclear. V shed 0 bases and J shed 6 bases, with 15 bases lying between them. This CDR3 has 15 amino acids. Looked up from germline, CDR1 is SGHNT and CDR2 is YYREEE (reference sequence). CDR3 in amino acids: CASSLARGVSSEAFF. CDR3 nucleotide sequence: TGTGCCAGCAGCTTGGCCCGGGGTGTGAGCTCTGAAGCTTTCTTT.

CDR3 amino acids: CASSRQANSGNTIYF. The CDR3 DNA reads TGTGCCAGCAGTCGACAGGCAAACTCTGGAAACACCATATATTTT. This chain connects TRBV6-5 to TRBJ1-3, with D maybe TRBD1 (6 bases). The V and J ends lost 5 bases and 0 bases respectively, with 11 bases between them. The CDR3 covers 15 residues. From germline, CDR1 is MNHEY and CDR2 SVGAGI.

The DNA of the CDR3 is TGTGCCAGTAGTATAGATATCAGAAATCAGCCCCAGCATTTT. This gives the protein CASSIDIRNQPQHF. V usage is TRBV19 and J usage is TRBJ1-5; D not certain. V lost 0 bases, J lost 4 bases, and 7 bases lay in between. CDR1 LNHDA and CDR2 SQIVND come from the germline V gene (reference sequence). The CDR3 is 14 residues long.

CDR3 coding DNA: TGTGCCAGCAGCCGCCCTGGACTAGCGGGAGATAATGAGCAGTTCTTC. Translation: CASSRPGLAGDNEQFF. This sequence joins TRBV5-4 and TRBJ2-1; 13 bases are shared with TRBD2. J gave up 7 bases and V 4 bases, and 8 bases lay outside the gene matches. Per the germline V gene, CDR1 is SGHNT and CDR2 is YYREEE (reference sequence). The CDR3 spans 16 residues.

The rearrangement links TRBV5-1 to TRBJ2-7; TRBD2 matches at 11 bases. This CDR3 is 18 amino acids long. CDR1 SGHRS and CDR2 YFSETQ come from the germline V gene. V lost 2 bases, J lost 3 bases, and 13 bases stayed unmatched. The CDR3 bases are TGCGCCAGCAGCTTCCCCTTGGACCTTACTAGCGGGAGCTACGAGCAGTACTTC. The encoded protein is CASSFPLDLTSGSYEQYF.

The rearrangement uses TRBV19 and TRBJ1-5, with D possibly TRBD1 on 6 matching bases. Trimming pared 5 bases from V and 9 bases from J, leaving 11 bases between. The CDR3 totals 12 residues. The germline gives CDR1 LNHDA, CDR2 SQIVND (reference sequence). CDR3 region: CASSFPTGPQHF. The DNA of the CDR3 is TGTGCCAGTAGTTTCCCGACAGGGCCCCAGCATTTT.

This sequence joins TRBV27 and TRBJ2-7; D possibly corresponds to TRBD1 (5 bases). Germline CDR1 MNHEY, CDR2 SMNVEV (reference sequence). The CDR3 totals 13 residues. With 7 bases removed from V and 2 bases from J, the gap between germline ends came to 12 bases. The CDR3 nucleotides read TGTGCCAGCACTATGAGACAGACCTACGAGCAGTACTTC. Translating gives CASTMRQTYEQYF.